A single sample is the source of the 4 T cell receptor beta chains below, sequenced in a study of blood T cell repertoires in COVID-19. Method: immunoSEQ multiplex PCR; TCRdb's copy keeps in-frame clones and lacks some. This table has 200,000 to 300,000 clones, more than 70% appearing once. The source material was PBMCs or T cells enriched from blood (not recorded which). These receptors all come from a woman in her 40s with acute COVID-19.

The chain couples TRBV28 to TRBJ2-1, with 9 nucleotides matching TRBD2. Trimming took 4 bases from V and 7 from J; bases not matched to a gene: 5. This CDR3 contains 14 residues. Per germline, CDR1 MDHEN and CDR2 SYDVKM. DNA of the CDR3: TGTGCCAGCAGTTCCGGGACTAGCAAGAATGAGCAGTTCTTC. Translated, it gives CASSSGTSKNEQFF.

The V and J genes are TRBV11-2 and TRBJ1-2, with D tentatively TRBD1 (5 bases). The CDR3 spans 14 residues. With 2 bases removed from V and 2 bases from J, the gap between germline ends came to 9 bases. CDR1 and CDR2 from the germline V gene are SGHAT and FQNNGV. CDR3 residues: CASSLTTANYGYTF. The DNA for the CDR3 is TGTGCCAGCAGCTTAACGACAGCAAACTATGGCTACACCTTC.

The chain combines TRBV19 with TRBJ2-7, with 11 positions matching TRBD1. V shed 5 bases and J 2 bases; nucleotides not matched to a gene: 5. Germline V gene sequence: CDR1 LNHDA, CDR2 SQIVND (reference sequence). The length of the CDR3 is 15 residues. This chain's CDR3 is CASSAGQGGTYEQYF. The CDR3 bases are TGTGCCAGTAGTGCGGGACAGGGGGGGACCTACGAGCAGTACTTC.

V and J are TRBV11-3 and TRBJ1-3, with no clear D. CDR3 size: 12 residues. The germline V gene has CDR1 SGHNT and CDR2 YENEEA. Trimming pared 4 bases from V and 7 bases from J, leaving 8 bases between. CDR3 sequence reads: CASSSPSNTIYF. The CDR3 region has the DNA TGTGCCAGCAGCTCCCCCTCGAACACCATATATTTT.